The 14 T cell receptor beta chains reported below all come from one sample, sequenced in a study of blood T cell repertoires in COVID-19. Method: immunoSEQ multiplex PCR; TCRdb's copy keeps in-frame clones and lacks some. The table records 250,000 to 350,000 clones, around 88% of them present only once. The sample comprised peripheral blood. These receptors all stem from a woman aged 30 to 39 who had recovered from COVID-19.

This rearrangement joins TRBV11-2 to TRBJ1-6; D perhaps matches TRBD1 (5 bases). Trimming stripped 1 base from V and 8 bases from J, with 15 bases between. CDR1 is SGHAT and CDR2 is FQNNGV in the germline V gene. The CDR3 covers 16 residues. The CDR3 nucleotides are TGTGCCAGCAGCTTAGGGTCAGGCAGGGCTTATTCACCCCTCCACTTT. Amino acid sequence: CASSLGSGRAYSPLHF.

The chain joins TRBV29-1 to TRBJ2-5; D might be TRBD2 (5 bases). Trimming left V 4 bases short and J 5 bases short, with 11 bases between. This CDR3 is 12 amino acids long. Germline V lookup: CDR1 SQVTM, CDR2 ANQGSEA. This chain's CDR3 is CSVARVGETQYF. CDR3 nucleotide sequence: TGCAGCGTTGCGAGGGTGGGGGAGACCCAGTACTTC.

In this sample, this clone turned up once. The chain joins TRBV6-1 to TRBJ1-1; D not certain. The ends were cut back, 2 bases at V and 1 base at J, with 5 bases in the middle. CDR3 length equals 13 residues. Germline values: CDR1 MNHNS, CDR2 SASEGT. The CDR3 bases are TGTGCCAGCAGTGAACCAGGGAACACTGAAGCTTTCTTT. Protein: CASSEPGNTEAFF.

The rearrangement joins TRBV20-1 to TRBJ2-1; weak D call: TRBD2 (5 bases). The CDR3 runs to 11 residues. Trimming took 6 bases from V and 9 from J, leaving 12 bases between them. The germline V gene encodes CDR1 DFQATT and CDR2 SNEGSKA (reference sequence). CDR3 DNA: TGCAGTGCACTCAAGCGGTTTGAGCAGTTCTTC. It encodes CSALKRFEQFF.

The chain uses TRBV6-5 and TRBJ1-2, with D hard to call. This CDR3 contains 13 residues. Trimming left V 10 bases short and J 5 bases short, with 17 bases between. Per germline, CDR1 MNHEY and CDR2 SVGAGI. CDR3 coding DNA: TGTGCCACCCGCAGGTCCAGCTTATATGGCTACACCTTC. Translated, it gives CATRRSSLYGYTF.

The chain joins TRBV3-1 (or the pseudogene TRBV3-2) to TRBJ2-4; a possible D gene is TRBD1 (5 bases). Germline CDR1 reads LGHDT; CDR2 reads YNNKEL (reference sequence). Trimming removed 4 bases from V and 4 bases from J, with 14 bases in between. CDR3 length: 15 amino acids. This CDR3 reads CASSLQGAQKNIQYF. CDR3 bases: TGTGCCAGCAGCCTCCAAGGGGCGCAGAAAAACATTCAGTACTTC.

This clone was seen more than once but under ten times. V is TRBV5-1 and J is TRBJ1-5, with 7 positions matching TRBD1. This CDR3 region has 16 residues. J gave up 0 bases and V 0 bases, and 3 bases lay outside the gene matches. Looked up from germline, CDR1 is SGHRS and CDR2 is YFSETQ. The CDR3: CASSLGDSNSNQPQHF. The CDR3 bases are TGCGCCAGCAGCTTGGGGGACAGTAATAGCAATCAGCCCCAGCATTTT.

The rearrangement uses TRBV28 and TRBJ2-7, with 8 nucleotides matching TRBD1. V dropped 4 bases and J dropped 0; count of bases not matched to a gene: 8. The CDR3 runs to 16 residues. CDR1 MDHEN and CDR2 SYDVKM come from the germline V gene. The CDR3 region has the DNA TGTGCCAGCAGTTCCCGGACAGGGACCTACTCCTACGAGCAGTACTTC. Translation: CASSSRTGTYSYEQYF.

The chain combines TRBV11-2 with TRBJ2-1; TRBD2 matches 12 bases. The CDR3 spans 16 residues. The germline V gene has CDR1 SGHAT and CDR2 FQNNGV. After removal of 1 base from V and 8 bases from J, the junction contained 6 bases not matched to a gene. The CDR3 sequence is CASSLGASGGAYEQFF. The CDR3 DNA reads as TGTGCCAGCAGCTTAGGCGCTAGCGGGGGGGCCTATGAGCAGTTCTTC.

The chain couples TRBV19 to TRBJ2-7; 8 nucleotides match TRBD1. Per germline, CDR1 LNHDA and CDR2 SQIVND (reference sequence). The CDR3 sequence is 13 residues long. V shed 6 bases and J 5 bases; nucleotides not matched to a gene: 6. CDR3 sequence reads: CASSDRGNNEQYF. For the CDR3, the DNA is TGTGCCAGTAGCGACAGGGGAAATAACGAGCAGTACTTC.

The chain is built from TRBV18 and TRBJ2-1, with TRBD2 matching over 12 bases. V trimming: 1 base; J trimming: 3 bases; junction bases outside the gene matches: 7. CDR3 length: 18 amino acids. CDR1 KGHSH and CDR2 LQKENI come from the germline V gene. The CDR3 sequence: CASSPLASGGDLYNEQFF. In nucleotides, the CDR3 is TGTGCCAGCTCACCACTGGCTAGCGGGGGGGACCTCTACAATGAGCAGTTCTTC.

CDR3 residues: CASSPGLSSGNTIYF. In nucleotides, the CDR3 is TGTGCCAGCAGCCCGGGACTTTCCTCTGGAAACACCATATATTTT. The chain combines TRBV5-8 with TRBJ1-3, with D possibly TRBD1 on 5 matching bases. Germline V lookup: CDR1 SGHTS, CDR2 YDEGEE. V gave up 4 bases and J gave up 0 bases, with 11 bases separating them. The CDR3 has 15 residues.

For the CDR3, the DNA is TGTGCCAGCAGCGTAGACCAGGGTCCCAATTCACCCCTCCACTTT. Its translation is CASSVDQGPNSPLHF. The chain employs TRBV9 and TRBJ1-6; D may be TRBD1 (5 bases). Germline CDR1 is SGDLS and CDR2 is YYNGEE. V lost 0 bases, J lost 7 bases, and 11 bases lay in between. This CDR3 contains 15 residues.

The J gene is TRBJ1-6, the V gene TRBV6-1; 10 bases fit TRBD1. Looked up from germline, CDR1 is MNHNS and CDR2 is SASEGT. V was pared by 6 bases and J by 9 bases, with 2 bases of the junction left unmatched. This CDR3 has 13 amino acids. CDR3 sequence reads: CASRTGGFSPLHF. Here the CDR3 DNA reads TGTGCCAGCAGGACAGGGGGCTTTTCACCCCTCCACTTT.